The 2 T cell receptor beta chains below come from one sample, sequenced in a study of spatial heterogeneity in lung cancer. TCRdb recomputed calls from the 5' RACE reads with MiXCR, one row per CDR3 protein. Here the sample spans about 70,000 distinct CDR3 sequences, 8% to 10% being singletons. Time point given: blood at routine non-recurrence follow-up after resection. The specimen comprised PBMCs, sampled at follow-up. The origin of the receptors is a female donor with early-stage non-small cell lung cancer.

This clonotype was recorded many times. The chain uses TRBV7-8 and TRBJ1-5; D unclear. The V and J ends lost 5 bases and 7 bases respectively, with 15 bases between them. This CDR3 has 14 amino acids. Germline V gene data show CDR1 as SGHVS and CDR2 as FQNEAQ. Here the CDR3 DNA reads TGTGCCAGCAGCCCCTCAACGACCTTGCAGCCCCAGCATTTT. Translated: CASSPSTTLQPQHF.

This clonotype was seen repeatedly, ten times or more. The chain recombines TRBV5-4 with TRBJ2-3; 9 bases are shared with TRBD2. The V segment lost 6 bases and the J segment 2 bases; nucleotides outside the gene matches: 7. This CDR3 has 15 amino acids. Germline V gene sequence: CDR1 SGHNT, CDR2 YYREEE (reference sequence). The CDR3 coding sequence is TGTGCCAGCACCGGAGCGGGAGGACCCACAGATACGCAGTATTTT. Residues: CASTGAGGPTDTQYF.